The 27 T cell receptor beta chains in this list originate from one sample, sequenced in a study of early T cells in non-severe SARS-CoV-2 infection. TCRdb itself ran the 5' RACE reads through MiXCR, one entry per CDR3 protein. The sample carries roughly 70,000 distinct CDR3 sequences, around 19% recorded once. The sample was whole blood, taken at baseline. The receptor source for this set is an adult who was a healthcare worker with PCR-confirmed SARS-CoV-2 infection or an uninfected control (not recorded which).

This clonotype showed up many times. This sequence joins TRBV10-2 and TRBJ1-1; no firm D call. This CDR3 has 12 residues. From germline, CDR1 is WSHSY and CDR2 SAAADI. The ends were cut back, 0 bases at V and 8 bases at J, with 7 bases in the middle. The CDR3 region is CASSESGTEAFF. In nucleotides, the CDR3 is TGCGCCAGCAGTGAGTCGGGCACAGAAGCTTTCTTT.

The V gene is TRBV19, the J gene TRBJ2-3, with TRBD2 as a possible D gene (6 bases). V was shortened by 3 bases and J by 0 bases, with 10 bases between the two germline ends. This CDR3 is built from 15 residues. Germline V CDR1 and CDR2: LNHDA, SQIVND (reference sequence). The CDR3 bases are TGTGCCAGTAGTATGGGACTTCTTAGCACAGATACGCAGTATTTT. Encoded protein: CASSMGLLSTDTQYF.

The chain links TRBV18 to TRBJ1-5; D is undetermined. Germline CDR1 reads KGHSH; CDR2 reads LQKENI. Trimming stripped 8 bases from V and 4 bases from J, with 12 bases between. This CDR3 has 13 residues. CDR3 protein: CASSPPSNQPQHF. DNA of the CDR3: TGTGCCAGCAGTCCCCCTTCTAATCAGCCCCAGCATTTT.

This clonotype was recorded a few times. The V gene is TRBV18, the J gene TRBJ2-6, with D possibly TRBD1 on 6 matching bases. CDR1 and CDR2 from the germline V gene are KGHSH and LQKENI. The CDR3 is 15 amino acids. Trimming stripped 5 bases from V and 1 base from J, with 9 bases between. The CDR3 is CASSSQGSGANVLTF. The CDR3 DNA reads TGTGCCAGCTCATCACAGGGTTCTGGGGCCAACGTCCTGACTTTC.

This clonotype was counted many times. The rearrangement joins TRBV11-2 to TRBJ2-4; D may be TRBD1 (5 bases). This CDR3 spans 13 amino acids. V lost 6 bases and J 4 bases, leaving 10 bases between the germline ends. Germline lookup yields CDR1 SGHAT and CDR2 FQNNGV. The CDR3: CASRGRVKNIQYF. CDR3 sequence (DNA): TGTGCCAGCAGGGGCAGGGTAAAAAACATTCAGTACTTC.

This clonotype was detected ten times or more. The rearrangement links TRBV6-2 or TRBV6-3 to TRBJ1-1; no firm D call. The CDR3 totals 16 residues. Trimming took 2 bases from V and 0 from J, leaving 13 bases between them. Per germline, CDR1 MNHEY and CDR2 SVGEGT. The CDR3 here is CASSYAAGSLNTEAFF. The DNA of the CDR3 is TGTGCCAGCAGTTACGCCGCCGGGTCCTTGAACACTGAAGCTTTCTTT.

The genes are TRBV4-1 and TRBJ2-4; 14 bases are a match to TRBD2. This CDR3 has 15 amino acids. V dropped 3 bases and J dropped 7; count of bases not matched to a gene: 2. CDR1 is MGHRA, CDR2 YSYEKL, per germline. The CDR3: CASSQGLAGANIQYF. The CDR3, as DNA: TGCGCCAGCAGCCAGGGACTAGCGGGAGCTAACATTCAGTACTTC.

The rearrangement joins TRBV10-3 to TRBJ2-3; D might be TRBD2 (5 bases). Trimming shortened V by 8 bases and J by 4 bases, and 13 bases separated the two germline ends. The germline CDR1 and CDR2 sequences are ENHRY and SYGVKD. The CDR3 is made up of 13 amino acids. In DNA, the CDR3 is TGTGCCATCGGCACCCGGGGTTCAGATACGCAGTATTTT. It translates to CAIGTRGSDTQYF.

This clonotype occurred many times. The J gene is TRBJ1-2, the V gene TRBV7-9; 7 bases match TRBD1. The CDR3 sequence is 12 residues long. V gave up 5 bases and J gave up 8 bases; unmatched junction bases: 5. Germline V gives CDR1 SEHNR, CDR2 FQNEAQ (reference sequence). The CDR3 reads CASSPTGRGYTF. CDR3 coding DNA: TGTGCCAGCAGCCCGACAGGGAGAGGCTACACCTTC. Drawing the rest from reference TRBV7-9 and TRBJ1-2, the complete variable domain is DTGVSQNPRHKITKRGQNVTFRCDPISEHNRLYWYRQTLGQGPEFLTYFQNEAQLEKSRLLSDRFSAERPKGSFSTLEIQRTEQGDSAMYLCASSPTGRGYTFGSGTRLTVV.

This chain connects TRBV7-8 to TRBJ2-3; the match to TRBD1 covers 8 bases. Germline V lookup: CDR1 SGHVS, CDR2 FQNEAQ. The V and J ends lost 5 bases and 8 bases, in that order; junction bases with no gene match: 6. CDR3 size: 13 residues. The CDR3 region is CASSGGQGGTQYF. The CDR3 coding sequence is TGTGCCAGCAGCGGCGGACAGGGCGGTACGCAGTATTTT. The variable domain in full, completed from reference TRBV7-8 and TRBJ2-3, reads GAGVSQSPRYKVAKRGQDVALRCDPISGHVSLFWYQQALGQGPEFLTYFQNEAQLDKSGLPSDRFFAERPEGSVSTLKIQRTQQEDSAVYLCASSGGQGGTQYFGPGTRLTVL.

The V and J genes are TRBV12-3 or TRBV12-4 and TRBJ1-1; D gene uncertain. This CDR3 has 14 residues. V lost 3 bases and J 1 base, leaving 9 bases between the germline ends. Written as DNA, the CDR3 is TGTGCCAGCAGTTTTGTCACGGGGAACACTGAAGCTTTCTTT. As protein: CASSFVTGNTEAFF.

This clonotype was seen many times. The V call is TRBV7-2, the J call TRBJ2-7; 12 bases are a match to TRBD2. From germline, CDR1 is SGHTA and CDR2 FQGNSA. The CDR3 contains 17 residues. V dropped 5 bases and J dropped 1; count of bases not matched to a gene: 9. The CDR3 DNA sequence: TGTGCCAGCAGCCAAGGTTCTAGCGGGAGGGGTTCCTACGAGCAGTACTTC. Its translation is CASSQGSSGRGSYEQYF.

This clonotype was seen only a few times. The chain carries TRBV20-1 and TRBJ2-4; a weak D match, TRBD1 (7 bases). Germline CDR1 DFQATT, CDR2 SNEGSKA (reference sequence). With 2 bases removed from V and 3 bases from J, the gap between germline ends came to 14 bases. CDR3 size: 15 residues. The CDR3 reads CSARRQGGGKNIQYF. In DNA, the CDR3 is TGCAGTGCTAGAAGGCAGGGGGGTGGCAAAAACATTCAGTACTTC.

This clonotype occurred a few times. The rearrangement uses TRBV15 and TRBJ2-7; 14 bases agree with TRBD2. Germline V gene lookup returns CDR1 LNHNV and CDR2 YYDKDF (reference sequence). The V gene end was trimmed by 5 bases and the J gene end by 0 bases; junction bases not matched to a gene: 9. The CDR3 consists of 18 residues. CDR3 bases: TGTGCCACCAGCCCGGGACTAGCGGGAGCTGCGAGCTCCTACGAGCAGTACTTC. Amino acid sequence: CATSPGLAGAASSYEQYF.

The rearrangement joins TRBV27 to TRBJ2-4; D not certain. With 4 bases removed from V and 9 bases from J, the gap between germline ends came to 13 bases. Per germline, CDR1 MNHEY and CDR2 SMNVEV (reference sequence). This CDR3 is built from 13 residues. Written as DNA, the CDR3 is TGTGCCAGCAGTTGGCGTGGACGAGCCATTCAGTACTTC. This codes for CASSWRGRAIQYF.

V usage is TRBV6-5 and J usage is TRBJ2-2, with D perhaps TRBD1 (5 bases). Germline lookup yields CDR1 MNHEY and CDR2 SVGAGI. CDR3 length equals 14 residues. Trimming removed 2 bases at V and 5 bases at J, with 9 bases between. CDR3 bases: TGTGCCAGCAGTTACCGAGACAGAACCGGGGAGCTGTTTTTT. This codes for CASSYRDRTGELFF.

This clonotype was counted between two and nine times. This chain links TRBV10-3 with TRBJ2-2; 8 bases line up with TRBD1. Germline lookup yields CDR1 ENHRY and CDR2 SYGVKD. Trimming took 2 bases from V and 2 from J; bases not matched to a gene: 1. The CDR3 contains 15 residues. CDR3 sequence (DNA): TGTGCCATCAGTGAGCAGGGGGCTAACACCGGGGAGCTGTTTTTT. Residues: CAISEQGANTGELFF.

The rearrangement uses TRBV28 and TRBJ1-1, with D unresolved. V gave up 5 bases and J gave up 1 base, with 14 bases separating them. Germline V gene lookup returns CDR1 MDHEN and CDR2 SYDVKM. CDR3 size: 15 residues. CDR3 region: CASSGYGQPNTEAFF. The CDR3 bases are TGTGCCAGCAGTGGTTATGGGCAGCCGAACACTGAAGCTTTCTTT.

The V call is TRBV28, the J call TRBJ2-1; a weak D match, TRBD1 (6 bases). V lost 4 bases and J lost 4, with 17 bases in between. This CDR3 spans 16 amino acids. The germline V gene has CDR1 MDHEN and CDR2 SYDVKM. CDR3 sequence: CASSYQTGSVYNEQFF. CDR3 sequence (DNA): TGTGCCAGCAGTTATCAAACAGGGTCGGTTTACAATGAGCAGTTCTTC.

The J gene is TRBJ2-2, the V gene TRBV29-1; D ambiguous. This CDR3 is built from 12 residues. The V end was cut by 1 base, the J end by 5 bases, with 5 bases between. Germline CDR1 SQVTM, CDR2 ANQGSEA. The CDR3 DNA is TGCAGCGTTGAAGTTTGGACCGGGGAGCTGTTTTTT. As protein: CSVEVWTGELFF.

The V call is TRBV6-2 or TRBV6-3, the J call TRBJ1-3; no reliable D call. This CDR3 is 15 amino acids long. Germline V CDR1 and CDR2: MNHEY, SVGEGT. V was cut by 2 bases and J by 0 bases, with 8 bases left in between. CDR3 in DNA: TGTGCCAGCAGTTACGACGGACGCTCTGGAAACACCATATATTTT. Translated: CASSYDGRSGNTIYF.

This clonotype appeared a few times. V and J are TRBV6-6 and TRBJ1-4; no firm D call. Germline lookup yields CDR1 MNHNY and CDR2 SVGAGI (reference sequence). The CDR3 is 14 residues long. Trimming pared 0 bases from V and 5 bases from J, leaving 7 bases between. CDR3 bases: TGTGCCAGCAGTTACTCGACCGGGAATGAAAAACTGTTTTTT. Translating gives CASSYSTGNEKLFF.

The rearrangement uses TRBV24-1 and TRBJ2-2; 11 bases map to TRBD1. This CDR3 is 16 amino acids long. CDR1 and CDR2 (germline): KGHDR, SFDVKD. Trimming removed 5 bases from V and 2 bases from J; junction bases left unmatched: 3. This CDR3 is CATSGGQGANTGELFF. CDR3 sequence (DNA): TGTGCCACCAGTGGCGGACAGGGGGCTAACACCGGGGAGCTGTTTTTT.

The J gene is TRBJ2-3, the V gene TRBV27; D is perhaps TRBD1 (6 bases). The V end was cut by 5 bases, the J end by 0 bases, with 18 bases between. Germline assignment: CDR1 MNHEY and CDR2 SMNVEV (reference sequence). The CDR3 covers 17 residues. The CDR3 protein is CASSPRWGLSSTDTQYF. In DNA, the CDR3 is TGTGCCAGCAGTCCCCGGTGGGGGCTGTCTAGCACAGATACGCAGTATTTT.

This clonotype occurred a few times. The CDR3, as DNA: TGTGCCAGCACCGCAACGGTGGCAGGGGGTACTGAAGCTTTCTTT. This codes for CASTATVAGGTEAFF. The genes are TRBV6-6 and TRBJ1-1; 7 positions agree with TRBD1. From germline, CDR1 is MNHNY and CDR2 SVGAGI (reference sequence). The CDR3 covers 15 residues. Trimming at V came to 7 bases and at J to 5 bases, leaving 13 bases not matched to a gene.

This clonotype appeared many times. The rearrangement joins TRBV6-1 to TRBJ1-2; no clear D gene. The germline CDR1 and CDR2 sequences are MNHNS and SASEGT. Deletions cut 6 bases from V and 4 bases from J, with 9 bases between. The CDR3 runs 12 residues. CDR3 amino acids: CASRGWGYGYTF. In nucleotides, the CDR3 is TGTGCCAGCAGAGGGTGGGGCTATGGCTACACCTTC.

The chain links TRBV11-2 to TRBJ2-2; TRBD2 agrees at 16 bases. Germline CDR1 SGHAT, CDR2 FQNNGV. This CDR3 has 18 residues. The trim removed 5 bases at V and 5 bases at J, leaving 8 bases unmatched. This chain's CDR3 is CASSVLGLAGGRTGELFF. As DNA, the CDR3 is TGTGCCAGCAGCGTCCTGGGACTAGCGGGAGGGCGGACCGGGGAGCTGTTTTTT.